These T cell receptor beta chains were read from a single sample in a study of cytomegalovirus exposure and HLA in healthy donors. Assay used: immunoSEQ multiplex PCR; TCRdb lists only in-frame clones, some missing. This repertoire shows under 200,000 clones, roughly 85% found once; its top ten account for around 9.1%. What was sequenced was PBMCs. The receptors stem from a male donor in good health and CMV-seropositive. The CDR3 runs from the conserved cysteine through the conserved F or W.

TRBV10-2	15	TRBJ2-5	CASVDWDGGGETQYF
TRBV7-7	15	TRBJ1-4	CASSLSRGREEKLFF
TRBV9	13	TRBJ1-1	CASSVEFRGRAFF
TRBV27	14	TRBJ2-5	CASSSKKRVATQYF
TRBV10-1	13	TRBJ1-1	CASIAGRMTEAFF
TRBV28	11	TRBJ1-2	CASASNYGYTF
TRBV21-1	11	TRBJ2-3	CASSPTDTQYF
TRBV7-9	17	TRBJ1-2	CASSEGVRDRGNYGYTF
TRBV30	15	TRBJ1-2	CAWTMSPRRFYGYTF
TRBV5-1	14	TRBJ2-3	CASNPGQGTDTQYF
TRBV5-6	17	TRBJ2-3	CASSLRGLADPWDTQYF
TRBV27	15	TRBJ2-3	CASSLVAGASDTQYF
TRBV29-1	14	TRBJ2-5	CSVEGQGVGETQYF
TRBV6-5	14	TRBJ1-2	CASTPRAGVWGYTF
TRBV4-1	16	TRBJ1-6	CASSQSYDRGDSPLHF